This T cell receptor beta chain was profiled in a study of blood T cells in healthy people across ages. Study findings and constraints: Since the PBMCs were unsorted, naive and antigen-experienced cells could not be conclusively compared.

This clonotype showed up just a few times. Antigen: not known. Primers used in a second PCR of about 6 to 11 cycles were a sample-barcoded 5' primer and a J-beta primer mix. TCRdb called the 5' RACE reads again in MiXCR, with one record for every CDR3 protein. Of about 290,000 distinct CDR3 sequences listed, roughly 29% were seen once; the top ten hold around 29%. Germline V lookup: CDR1 LGHDT, CDR2 YNNKEL (reference sequence). With V trimmed by 1 base and J by 0 bases, 17 bases remained unmatched. The length of the CDR3 is 20 residues. Each of the donors had roughly 9.3 milliliters of peripheral blood drawn into EDTA-treated Vacutainer tubes. Researchers isolated at least 6 million PBMCs per sample.

The J gene is TRBJ2-7, the V gene TRBV3-1; 8 nucleotides line up with TRBD1. The specimen sequenced was blood. This sequence originates from a woman aged 70 to 79 in good health. The CDR3 region has the DNA TGTGCCAGCAGCCAAGTATTTACCGAGGGACAGGCCTACCGCTCCTACGAGCAGTACTTC. Translated: CASSQVFTEGQAYRSYEQYF.